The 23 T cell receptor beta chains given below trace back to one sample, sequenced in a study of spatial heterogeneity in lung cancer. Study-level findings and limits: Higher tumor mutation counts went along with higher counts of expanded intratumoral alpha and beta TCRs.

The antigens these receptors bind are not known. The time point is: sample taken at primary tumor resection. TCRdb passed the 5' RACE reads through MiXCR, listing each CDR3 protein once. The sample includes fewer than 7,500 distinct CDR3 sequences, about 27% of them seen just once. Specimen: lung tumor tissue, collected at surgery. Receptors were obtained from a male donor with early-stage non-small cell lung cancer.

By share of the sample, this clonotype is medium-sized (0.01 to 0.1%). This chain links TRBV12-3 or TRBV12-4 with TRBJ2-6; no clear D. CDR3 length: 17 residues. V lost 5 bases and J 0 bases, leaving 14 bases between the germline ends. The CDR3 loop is CASSPPYSFSGANVLTF. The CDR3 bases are TGTGCCAGCAGTCCTCCTTACAGCTTCTCTGGGGCCAACGTCCTGACTTTC.

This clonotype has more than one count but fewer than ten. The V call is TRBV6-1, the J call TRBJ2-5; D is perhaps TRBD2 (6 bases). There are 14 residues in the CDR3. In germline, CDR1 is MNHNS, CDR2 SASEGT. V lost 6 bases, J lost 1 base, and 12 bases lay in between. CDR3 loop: CASSYGTPQETQYF. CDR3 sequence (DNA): TGTGCCAGCAGCTACGGGACTCCCCAAGAGACCCAGTACTTC.

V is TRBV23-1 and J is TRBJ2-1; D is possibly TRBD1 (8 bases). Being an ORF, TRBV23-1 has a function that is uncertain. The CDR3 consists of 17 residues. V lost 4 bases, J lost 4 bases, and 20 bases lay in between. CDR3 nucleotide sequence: TGCGCCAGCAGTCTCCGCCACAGGGGGAGGGCTTACAATGAGCAGTTCTTC. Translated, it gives CASSLRHRGRAYNEQFF.

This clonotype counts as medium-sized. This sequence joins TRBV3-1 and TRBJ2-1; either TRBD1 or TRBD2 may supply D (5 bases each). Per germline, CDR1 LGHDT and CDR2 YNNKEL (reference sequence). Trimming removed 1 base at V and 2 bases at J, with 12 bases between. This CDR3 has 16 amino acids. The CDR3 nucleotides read TGTGCCAGCAGCCAAGGGGAGACGGGACCCTACAATGAGCAGTTCTTC. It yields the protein CASSQGETGPYNEQFF.

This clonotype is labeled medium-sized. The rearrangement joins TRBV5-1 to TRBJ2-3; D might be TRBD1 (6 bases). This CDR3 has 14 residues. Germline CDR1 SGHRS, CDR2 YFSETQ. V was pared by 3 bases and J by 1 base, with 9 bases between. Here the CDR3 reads CASSSRQGTDTQYF. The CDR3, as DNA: TGCGCCAGCAGCTCCCGACAGGGCACAGATACGCAGTATTTT.

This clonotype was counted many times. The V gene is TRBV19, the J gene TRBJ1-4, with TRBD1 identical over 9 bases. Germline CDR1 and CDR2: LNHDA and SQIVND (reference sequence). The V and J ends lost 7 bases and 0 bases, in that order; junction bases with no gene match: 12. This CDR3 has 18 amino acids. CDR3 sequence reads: CASNKRQGEISTNEKLFF. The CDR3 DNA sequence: TGTGCCAGTAACAAACGACAGGGGGAAATTTCAACTAATGAAAAACTGTTTTTT.

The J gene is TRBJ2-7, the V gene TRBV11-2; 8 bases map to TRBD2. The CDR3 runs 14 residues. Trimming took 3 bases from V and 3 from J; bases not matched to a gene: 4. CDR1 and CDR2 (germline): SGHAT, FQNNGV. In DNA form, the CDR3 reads TGTGCCAGCAGCTTGACTACTAGCGGCTACGAGCAGTACTTC. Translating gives CASSLTTSGYEQYF.

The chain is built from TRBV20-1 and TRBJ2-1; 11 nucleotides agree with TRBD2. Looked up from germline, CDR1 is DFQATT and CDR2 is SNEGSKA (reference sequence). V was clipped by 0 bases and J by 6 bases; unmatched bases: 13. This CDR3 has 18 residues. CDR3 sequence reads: CSARELAGALSTRNEQFF. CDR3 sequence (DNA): TGCAGTGCTAGAGAACTAGCGGGAGCCTTATCTACCCGCAATGAGCAGTTCTTC.

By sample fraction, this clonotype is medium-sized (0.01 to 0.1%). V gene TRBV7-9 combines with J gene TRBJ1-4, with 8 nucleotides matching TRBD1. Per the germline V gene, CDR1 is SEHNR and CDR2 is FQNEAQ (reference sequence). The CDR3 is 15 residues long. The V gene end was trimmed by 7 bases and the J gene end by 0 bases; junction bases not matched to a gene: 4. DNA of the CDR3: TGTGCCAGCACTTTGGGACAGGCAACTAATGAAAAACTGTTTTTT. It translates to CASTLGQATNEKLFF.

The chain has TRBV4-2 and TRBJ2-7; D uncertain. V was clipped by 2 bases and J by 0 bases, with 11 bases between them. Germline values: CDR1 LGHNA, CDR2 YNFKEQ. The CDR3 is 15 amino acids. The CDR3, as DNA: TGTGCCAGCAGCCAAAGCCCTACCAGCTCCTACGAGCAGTACTTC. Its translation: CASSQSPTSSYEQYF.

The CDR3 spells CASSYTGGAYEQYF. CDR3 DNA sequence: TGTGCCAGCAGCTATACAGGGGGCGCATACGAGCAGTACTTC. The V call is TRBV3-1, the J call TRBJ2-7; the match to TRBD1 covers 9 bases. This CDR3 has 14 residues. The V segment lost 5 bases and the J segment 4 bases; nucleotides outside the gene matches: 6. The germline V gene encodes CDR1 LGHDT and CDR2 YNNKEL (reference sequence).

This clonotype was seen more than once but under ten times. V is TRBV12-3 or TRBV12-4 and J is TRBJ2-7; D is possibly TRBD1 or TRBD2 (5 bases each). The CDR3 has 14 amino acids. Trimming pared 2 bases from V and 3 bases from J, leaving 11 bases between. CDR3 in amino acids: CASSLRGPDYEQYF. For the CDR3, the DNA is TGTGCCAGCAGTTTAAGGGGACCCGACTACGAGCAGTACTTC.

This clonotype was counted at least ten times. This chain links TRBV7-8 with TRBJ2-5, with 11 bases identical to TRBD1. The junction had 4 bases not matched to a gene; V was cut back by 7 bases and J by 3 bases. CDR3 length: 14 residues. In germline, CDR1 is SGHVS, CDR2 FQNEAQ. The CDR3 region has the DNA TGTGCCAGCAAGCTGGGACAGGGGGAAGAGACCCAGTACTTC. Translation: CASKLGQGEETQYF.

As DNA, the CDR3 is TGCAGTGCCCCTCCTGGAGCCGGGGGGTATACGCAGTATTTT. Its translation is CSAPPGAGGYTQYF. This sequence joins TRBV20-1 and TRBJ2-3, with 7 bases lining up with TRBD2. Germline CDR1 DFQATT, CDR2 SNEGSKA (reference sequence). J was trimmed by 7 bases and V by 6 bases; bases with no gene match: 13. This CDR3 comprises 14 residues.

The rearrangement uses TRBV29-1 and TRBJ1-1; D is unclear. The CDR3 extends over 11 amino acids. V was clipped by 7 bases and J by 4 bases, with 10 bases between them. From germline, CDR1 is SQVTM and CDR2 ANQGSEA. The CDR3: CSALAGTEAFF. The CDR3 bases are TGCAGCGCCCTAGCAGGCACTGAAGCTTTCTTT.

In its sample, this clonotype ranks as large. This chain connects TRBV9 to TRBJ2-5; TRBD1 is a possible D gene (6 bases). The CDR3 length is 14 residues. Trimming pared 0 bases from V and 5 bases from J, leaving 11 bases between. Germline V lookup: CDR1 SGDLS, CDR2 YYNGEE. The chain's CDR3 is CASSVGGQSETQYF. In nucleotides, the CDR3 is TGTGCCAGCAGCGTAGGAGGACAGTCGGAGACCCAGTACTTC. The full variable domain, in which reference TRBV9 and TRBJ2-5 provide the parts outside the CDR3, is DSGVTQTPKHLITATGQRVTLRCSPRSGDLSVYWYQQSLDQGLQFLIQYYNGEERAKGNILERFSAQQFPDLHSELNLSSLELGDSALYFCASSVGGQSETQYFGPGTRLLVL.

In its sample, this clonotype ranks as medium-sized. The CDR3 is CASSQGLAGGHETQYF. The CDR3 nucleotides read TGTGCCAGCAGCCAAGGCCTAGCGGGAGGGCATGAGACCCAGTACTTC. The rearrangement links TRBV3-1 to TRBJ2-5; TRBD2 matches at 12 bases. Per germline, CDR1 LGHDT and CDR2 YNNKEL (reference sequence). The CDR3 consists of 16 residues. The trim removed 1 base at V and 5 bases at J, leaving 5 bases unmatched.

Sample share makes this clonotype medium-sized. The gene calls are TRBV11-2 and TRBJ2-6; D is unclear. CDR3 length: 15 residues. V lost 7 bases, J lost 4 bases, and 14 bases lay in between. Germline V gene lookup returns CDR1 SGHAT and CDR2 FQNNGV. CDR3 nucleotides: TGTGCCAGCAACAAGATGAGCACCGGGGCCAACGTCCTGACTTTC. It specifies CASNKMSTGANVLTF.

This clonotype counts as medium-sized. CDR3 in amino acids: CSVAWSPGEKLFF. In DNA, the CDR3 is TGCAGCGTTGCCTGGAGTCCCGGGGAAAAACTGTTTTTT. The V call is TRBV29-1, the J call TRBJ1-4; D unresolved. This CDR3 is 13 amino acids long. The V end was cut by 4 bases, the J end by 8 bases, with 14 bases between. Germline-derived CDR1 and CDR2 are SQVTM and ANQGSEA.

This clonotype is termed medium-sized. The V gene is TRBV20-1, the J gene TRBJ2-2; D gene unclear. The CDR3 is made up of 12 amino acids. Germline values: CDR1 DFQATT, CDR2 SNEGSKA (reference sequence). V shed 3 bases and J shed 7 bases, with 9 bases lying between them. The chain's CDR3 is CSASPTGGELFF. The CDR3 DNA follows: TGCAGTGCTAGCCCGACGGGCGGGGAGCTGTTTTTT.

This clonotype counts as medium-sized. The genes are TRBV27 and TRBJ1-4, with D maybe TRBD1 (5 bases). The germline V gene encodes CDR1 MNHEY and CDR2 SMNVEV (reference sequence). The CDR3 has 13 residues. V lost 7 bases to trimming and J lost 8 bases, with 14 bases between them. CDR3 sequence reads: CASKLGGREKLFF. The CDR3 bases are TGTGCCAGCAAACTGGGGGGAAGGGAAAAACTGTTTTTT.

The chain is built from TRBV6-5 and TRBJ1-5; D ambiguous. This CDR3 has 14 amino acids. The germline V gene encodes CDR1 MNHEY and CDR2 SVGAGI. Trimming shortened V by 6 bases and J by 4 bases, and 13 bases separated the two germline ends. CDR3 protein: CASRLSLGNQPQHF. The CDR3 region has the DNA TGTGCCAGCAGGTTGAGCTTGGGTAATCAGCCCCAGCATTTT.

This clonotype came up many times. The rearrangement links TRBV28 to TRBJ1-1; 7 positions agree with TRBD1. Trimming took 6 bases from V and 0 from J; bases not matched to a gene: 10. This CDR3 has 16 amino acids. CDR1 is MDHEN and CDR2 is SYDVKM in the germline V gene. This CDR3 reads CASSRGGQFMNTEAFF. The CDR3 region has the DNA TGTGCCAGCAGCCGTGGGGGACAGTTTATGAACACTGAAGCTTTCTTT.